A single sample is the source of the 21 T cell receptor beta chains below, sequenced in a study of blood T cell repertoires in COVID-19. Method: immunoSEQ multiplex PCR; TCRdb's copy keeps in-frame clones and lacks some. The repertoire has around 360,000 clones, roughly 86% of them found once; the top ten carry approximately 1.9%. Material: PBMCs or T cells enriched from blood (not recorded which). The receptors stem from a man aged 40-55 years in a cohort exposed to, infected with or recovered from COVID-19 (not recorded which).

The genes are TRBV9 and TRBJ1-3; perhaps TRBD1 as D (6 bases). The germline V and J ends were trimmed by 5 bases and 0 bases, with 12 bases remaining between them. CDR3 length equals 15 residues. Germline V gene data show CDR1 as SGDLS and CDR2 as YYNGEE. In DNA form, the CDR3 reads TGTGCCAGCAGGGCCACAGGGAGCTCTGGAAACACCATATATTTT. As protein: CASRATGSSGNTIYF.

In this sample, this clone turned up a few times. The chain has TRBV6-5 and TRBJ2-7; possible D gene TRBD2, 5 bases. Germline CDR1 MNHEY, CDR2 SVGAGI. Trimming cost V 6 bases and J 5 bases, with 14 bases left between them. The CDR3 has 13 amino acids. The CDR3 DNA is TGTGCCAGCAGATTTCGGCAGGAGGACGAGCAGTACTTC. Residues: CASRFRQEDEQYF.

The CDR3 region has the DNA TGTGCCAGCAGCCGGAGACAGAATCAAGAGACCCAGTACTTC. The encoded protein is CASSRRQNQETQYF. This sequence joins TRBV27 and TRBJ2-5, with D perhaps TRBD1 (5 bases). V gave up 6 bases and J gave up 2 bases, with 13 bases separating them. The CDR3 totals 14 residues. Per germline, CDR1 MNHEY and CDR2 SMNVEV (reference sequence).

In its sample, this clone was seen once. This sequence joins TRBV7-6 and TRBJ1-3, with D possibly being TRBD1 (5 bases). V was trimmed by 1 base and J by 8 bases, leaving 9 bases between them. CDR3 size: 13 residues. The germline V gene encodes CDR1 SGHVS and CDR2 FNYEAQ. CDR3 sequence (DNA): TGTGCCAGCAGCTTAGAGGGGTGGCACACCATATATTTT. The encoded protein is CASSLEGWHTIYF.

Only one count was recorded for this clone. This chain links TRBV30 with TRBJ1-2; the match to TRBD1 covers 9 bases. Trimming removed 1 base from V and 4 bases from J; junction bases left unmatched: 13. The CDR3 has 17 amino acids. Germline V gene sequence: CDR1 GTSNPN, CDR2 SVGIG (reference sequence). Here the CDR3 DNA reads TGTGCCTGGAGTGCCGACAGGGGGGGAATTTCGGCCTATGGCTACACCTTC. Encoded protein: CAWSADRGGISAYGYTF.

This chain joins TRBV25-1 and TRBJ2-7, with TRBD1 matching 7 bases. This CDR3 has 14 residues. The V gene's germline CDR1 is MGHDK and CDR2 SYGVNS. The V and J ends lost 0 bases and 2 bases, in that order; junction bases with no gene match: 1. For the CDR3, the DNA is TGTGCCAGCAGTGAATACGGGACAGCCTACGAGCAGTACTTC. Amino acids: CASSEYGTAYEQYF.

The chain uses TRBV7-3 and TRBJ2-2, with D unresolved. This CDR3 is 15 amino acids long. CDR1 and CDR2 (germline): SGHTA, FQGTGA. V lost 2 bases and J lost 6, with 13 bases in between. The CDR3 region is CASSLGENWAGELFF. CDR3 DNA sequence: TGTGCCAGCAGCTTAGGAGAAAATTGGGCCGGGGAGCTGTTTTTT.

This sequence joins TRBV27 and TRBJ2-1; TRBD2 matches at 8 bases. The CDR3 contains 16 residues. J gave up 5 bases and V 6 bases, and 12 bases lay outside the gene matches. The germline gives CDR1 MNHEY, CDR2 SMNVEV (reference sequence). The CDR3 region has the DNA TGTGCCAGCAGCCGCGGGACTAGTCAGGTGAACAATGAGCAGTTCTTC. Encoded protein: CASSRGTSQVNNEQFF.

The J gene is TRBJ2-1, the V gene TRBV28; 8 bases are a match to TRBD2. V lost 6 bases, J lost 6 bases, and 7 bases stayed unmatched. CDR3 length: 14 amino acids. In germline, CDR1 is MDHEN, CDR2 SYDVKM. This chain's CDR3 is CASSERELGNEQFF. CDR3 nucleotides: TGTGCCAGCAGCGAGCGGGAGTTGGGCAATGAGCAGTTCTTC.

V is TRBV3-1 (or the pseudogene TRBV3-2) and J is TRBJ2-1, with no clear D. The germline V and J ends were trimmed by 4 bases and 6 bases, with 10 bases remaining between them. This CDR3 is built from 13 residues. CDR1 LGHDT and CDR2 YNNKEL come from the germline V gene (reference sequence). The CDR3 bases are TGTGCCAGCAGCCGAACGGAGATCAATGAGCAGTTCTTC. It translates to CASSRTEINEQFF.

CDR3: CASTAGAEEKLFF. For the CDR3, the DNA is TGTGCCAGCACAGCAGGGGCAGAGGAAAAACTGTTTTTT. The genes are TRBV2 and TRBJ1-4, with D tentatively TRBD1 (6 bases). CDR1 is SNHLY and CDR2 is FYNNEI in the germline V gene. V dropped 7 bases and J dropped 8 bases, with 14 bases sitting between them. The length of the CDR3 is 13 residues.

This clone was counted once. V usage is TRBV6-1 and J usage is TRBJ1-2; 12 bases are a match to TRBD1. CDR3 length equals 15 residues. Germline V gene lookup returns CDR1 MNHNS and CDR2 SASEGT. With 2 bases clipped from V and 6 bases from J, the junction kept 4 bases outside the gene matches. Written as DNA, the CDR3 is TGTGCCAGCAGTGAACGGGACAGGGGGCGGAATGGCTACACCTTC. This gives the protein CASSERDRGRNGYTF.

V is TRBV18 and J is TRBJ1-6; 7 nucleotides agree with TRBD1. Germline trimming cut 2 bases from V and 7 bases from J; bases unmatched to any gene: 8. Germline lookup yields CDR1 KGHSH and CDR2 LQKENI. The CDR3 is 16 amino acids. CDR3 protein: CASSPSRQGGNSPLHF. CDR3 coding DNA: TGTGCCAGCTCACCATCCCGACAGGGTGGGAATTCACCCCTCCACTTT.

A note on this clone: The sample contains more than one DNA sequence encoding this CDR3. V and J are TRBV30 and TRBJ2-7; D not certain. This CDR3 is 12 amino acids long. Germline CDR1 GTSNPN, CDR2 SVGIG (reference sequence). Trimming took off 1 base at V and 2 bases at J, with 6 bases between the two ends. The CDR3 DNA reads as TGTGCCTGGAGTGGTGGAGCCTACGAGCAGTACTTC. It yields the protein CAWSGGAYEQYF.

The chain has TRBV5-1 and TRBJ1-5; 9 nucleotides line up with TRBD1. The CDR3 spans 15 residues. With V trimmed by 4 bases and J by 5 bases, 7 bases remained unmatched. Per the germline V gene, CDR1 is SGHRS and CDR2 is YFSETQ. The CDR3: CASSEQGAGDQPQHF. As DNA, the CDR3 is TGCGCCAGCAGCGAACAGGGGGCCGGGGATCAGCCCCAGCATTTT.

The V gene is TRBV5-6, the J gene TRBJ1-1, with 11 bases aligning to TRBD1. The ends lost 4 bases at V and 6 bases at J; junction bases unmatched: 8. CDR3 size: 15 residues. CDR1 and CDR2 (germline): SGHDT, YYEEEE. CDR3 sequence reads: CASSTGTGGRAEAFF. As DNA, the CDR3 is TGTGCCAGCAGCACCGGGACAGGGGGGAGGGCTGAAGCTTTCTTT.

The chain uses TRBV27 and TRBJ1-2; 10 bases match TRBD1. The germline CDR1 and CDR2 sequences are MNHEY and SMNVEV (reference sequence). CDR3 length equals 13 residues. Trimming at V came to 4 bases and at J to 10 bases, leaving 6 bases not matched to a gene. The CDR3 region has the DNA TGTGCCAGCAGTTCCGGGACAGGGGAGCACTACACCTTC. Protein product: CASSSGTGEHYTF.

The gene calls are TRBV27 and TRBJ1-5; TRBD1 matches 11 bases. From germline, CDR1 is MNHEY and CDR2 SMNVEV (reference sequence). This CDR3 has 14 residues. Unmatched junction bases numbered 5, after V lost 6 bases and J lost 7 bases. The CDR3: CASSLGQGAQPQHF. The CDR3 DNA follows: TGTGCCAGCAGCCTTGGACAGGGGGCACAGCCCCAGCATTTT.

The chain employs TRBV5-1 and TRBJ1-4; perhaps TRBD1 as D (5 bases). This CDR3 contains 14 residues. The ends were cut back, 1 base at V and 6 bases at J, with 10 bases in the middle. Germline values: CDR1 SGHRS, CDR2 YFSETQ. The DNA of the CDR3 is TGCGCCAGCAGCTTGTCAGGGAAGGATGAAAAACTGTTTTTT. This gives the protein CASSLSGKDEKLFF.

The chain employs TRBV3-1 (or the pseudogene TRBV3-2) and TRBJ1-6; 12 nucleotides match TRBD1. CDR3 length: 15 residues. Germline V CDR1 and CDR2: LGHDT, YNNKEL (reference sequence). J lost 9 bases, V lost 3 bases, and 3 bases had no gene match. The CDR3 spells CASSHGDRGLSPLHF. CDR3 in DNA: TGTGCCAGCAGCCATGGGGACAGGGGGCTTTCACCCCTCCACTTT.

The chain recombines TRBV6-2 or TRBV6-3 with TRBJ1-5; tentatively, D is TRBD1 (6 bases). Germline V gene data show CDR1 as MNHEY and CDR2 as SVGEGT. This CDR3 is built from 14 residues. V lost 6 bases, J lost 7 bases, and 16 bases lay in between. The CDR3 spells CASSRLDQGQPQHF. The CDR3 DNA reads as TGTGCCAGCAGCCGCCTAGACCAGGGGCAGCCCCAGCATTTT.